Sequencing of this T cell receptor beta chain was carried out in a study of identical twins. The sample holds a few counts of this clonotype. Its antigen is not known. TCRdb re-analysed the 5' RACE reads in MiXCR, keeping a single row per CDR3 protein. This sample has some 270,000 distinct CDR3 sequences, with about 9% found just once. General observations from the study: Insertions ran lower in abundant cord blood beta clonotypes, though not in memory repertoires. Less excess twin sharing appeared in beta out-of-frame sequences.

Trimming at V came to 6 bases and at J to 6 bases, leaving 5 bases not matched to a gene. The CDR3 is made up of 14 amino acids. Germline loops: CDR1 MGHRA, CDR2 YSYEKL. The sample also formed part of further work on yellow fever vaccine responses in identical twins. According to that study: Twins' vaccine T cell response reportedly gave the appearance of partial convergence and partial personalization.

Sequenced sample: CD8+ T cells sorted from blood. The clonotype comes from a woman between 18 and 29 years old in good health. The chain is built from TRBV4-1 and TRBJ2-7; 13 bases match TRBD2. CDR3 residues: CASSSLAGGPEQYF. CDR3 nucleotides: TGCGCCAGCAGTTCACTAGCGGGAGGGCCCGAGCAGTACTTC.